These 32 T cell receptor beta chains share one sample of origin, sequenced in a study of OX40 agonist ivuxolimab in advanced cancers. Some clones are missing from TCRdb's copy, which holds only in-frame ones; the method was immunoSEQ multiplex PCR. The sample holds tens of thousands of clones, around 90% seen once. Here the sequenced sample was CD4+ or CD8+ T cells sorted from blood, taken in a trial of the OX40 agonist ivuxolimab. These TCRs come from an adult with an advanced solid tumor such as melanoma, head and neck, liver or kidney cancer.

The CDR3 coding sequence is TGTGCCAGCAAAACTTCAGGGACCAACTACGAGCAGTACTTC. Translation gives CASKTSGTNYEQYF. This chain joins TRBV28 and TRBJ2-7; D is possibly TRBD1 or TRBD2 (5 bases each). Trimming pared 7 bases from V and 3 bases from J, leaving 16 bases between. Germline V CDR1 and CDR2: MDHEN, SYDVKM. The CDR3 sequence is 14 residues long.

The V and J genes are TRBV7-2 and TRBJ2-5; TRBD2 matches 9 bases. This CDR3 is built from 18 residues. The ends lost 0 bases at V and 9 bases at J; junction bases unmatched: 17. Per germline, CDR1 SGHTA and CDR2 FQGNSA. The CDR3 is CASSLASLLAGGIGAQYF. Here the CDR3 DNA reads TGTGCCAGCAGCTTAGCCTCCCTACTAGCGGGCGGGATCGGGGCCCAGTACTTC. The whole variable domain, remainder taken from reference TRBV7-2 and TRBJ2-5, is GAGVSQSPSNKVTEKGKDVELRCDPISGHTALYWYRQSLGQGLEFLIYFQGNSAPDKSGLPSDRFSAERTGGSVSTLTIQRTQQEDSAVYLCASSLASLLAGGIGAQYFGPGTRLLVL.

The CDR3, as DNA: TGTGCCAGCAGCCCTTCGACAGGGAGCTCCTACGAGCAGTACTTC. This encodes CASSPSTGSSYEQYF. The rearrangement joins TRBV11-2 to TRBJ2-7, with 7 bases lining up with TRBD1. Trimming took 5 bases from V and 0 from J; bases not matched to a gene: 7. The CDR3 has 15 amino acids. Germline CDR1 reads SGHAT; CDR2 reads FQNNGV.

CDR3: CASSFMPSGSYEQYF. CDR3 DNA: TGTGCCAGCAGCTTCATGCCTAGCGGATCCTACGAGCAGTACTTC. The genes are TRBV11-1 and TRBJ2-7, with 7 bases identical to TRBD2. Germline CDR1 SGHAT, CDR2 FQDESV (reference sequence). This CDR3 spans 15 amino acids. V trimming: 3 bases; J trimming: 1 base; junction bases outside the gene matches: 6.

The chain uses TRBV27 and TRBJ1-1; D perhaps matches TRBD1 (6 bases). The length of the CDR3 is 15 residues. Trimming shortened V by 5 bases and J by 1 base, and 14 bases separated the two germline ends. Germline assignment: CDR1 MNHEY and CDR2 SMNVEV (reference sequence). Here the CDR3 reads CASSPHREPNTEAFF. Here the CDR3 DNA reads TGTGCCAGCAGTCCCCACAGGGAACCGAACACTGAAGCTTTCTTT.

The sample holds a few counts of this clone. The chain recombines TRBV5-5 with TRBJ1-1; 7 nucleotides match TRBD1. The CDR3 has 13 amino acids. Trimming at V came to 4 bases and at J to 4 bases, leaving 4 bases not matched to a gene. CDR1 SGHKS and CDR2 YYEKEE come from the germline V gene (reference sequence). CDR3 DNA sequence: TGTGCCAGCAGCACCCACAGGGGCACTGAAGCTTTCTTT. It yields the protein CASSTHRGTEAFF.

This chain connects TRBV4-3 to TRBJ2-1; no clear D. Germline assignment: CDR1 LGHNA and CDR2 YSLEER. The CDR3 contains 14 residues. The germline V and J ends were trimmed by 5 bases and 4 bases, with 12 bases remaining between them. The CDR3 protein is CASSFPGRYNEQFF. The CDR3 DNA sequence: TGCGCCAGCAGCTTCCCGGGCCGGTACAATGAGCAGTTCTTC.

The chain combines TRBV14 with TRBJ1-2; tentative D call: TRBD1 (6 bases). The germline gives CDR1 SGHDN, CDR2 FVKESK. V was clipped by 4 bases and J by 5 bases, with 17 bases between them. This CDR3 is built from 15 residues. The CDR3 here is CASSPIGGTMYGYTF. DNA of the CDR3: TGTGCCAGCAGCCCCATAGGGGGAACTATGTATGGCTACACCTTC.

The CDR3 DNA reads as TGTGCCAGCAGCTCCTGGACTAGCCCCACCTACGAGCAGTACTTC. It translates to CASSSWTSPTYEQYF. The chain has TRBV11-2 and TRBJ2-5; 8 bases map to TRBD2. TRBJ2-7 explains the end of the DNA better; the J call may be wrong. The CDR3 runs 15 residues. Germline CDR1 reads SGHAT; CDR2 reads FQNNGV.

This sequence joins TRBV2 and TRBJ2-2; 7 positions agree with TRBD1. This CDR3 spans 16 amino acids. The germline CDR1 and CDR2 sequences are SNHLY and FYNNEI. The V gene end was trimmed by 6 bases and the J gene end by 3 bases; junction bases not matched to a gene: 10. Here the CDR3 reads CASRKNRQGDTGELFF. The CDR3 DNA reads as TGTGCCAGCAGAAAAAATAGACAGGGAGACACCGGGGAGCTGTTTTTT.

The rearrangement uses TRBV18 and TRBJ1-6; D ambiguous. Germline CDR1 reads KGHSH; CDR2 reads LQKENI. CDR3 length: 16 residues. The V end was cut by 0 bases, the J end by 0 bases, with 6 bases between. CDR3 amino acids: CASSPPQSSYNSPLHF. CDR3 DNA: TGTGCCAGCTCACCACCGCAGAGCTCCTATAATTCACCCCTCCACTTT. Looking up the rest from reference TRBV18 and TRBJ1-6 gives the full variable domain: NAGVMQNPRHLVRRRGQEARLRCSPMKGHSHVYWYRQLPEEGLKFMVYLQKENIIDESGMPKERFSAEFPKEGPSILRIQQVVRGDSAAYFCASSPPQSSYNSPLHFGNGTRLTVT.

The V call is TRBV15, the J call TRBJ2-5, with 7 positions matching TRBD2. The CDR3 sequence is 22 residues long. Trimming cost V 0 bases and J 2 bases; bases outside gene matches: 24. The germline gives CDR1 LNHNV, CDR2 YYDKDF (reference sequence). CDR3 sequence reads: CATSRDFWEGLGGKTPQETQYF. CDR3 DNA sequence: TGTGCCACCAGCAGAGACTTTTGGGAGGGACTGGGGGGAAAAACCCCACAAGAGACCCAGTACTTC. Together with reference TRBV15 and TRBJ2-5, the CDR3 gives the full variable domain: DAMVIQNPRYQVTQFGKPVTLSCSQTLNHNVMYWYQQKSSQAPKLLFHYYDKDFNNEADTPDNFQSRRPNTSFCFLDIRSPGLGDTAMYLCATSRDFWEGLGGKTPQETQYFGPGTRLLVL.

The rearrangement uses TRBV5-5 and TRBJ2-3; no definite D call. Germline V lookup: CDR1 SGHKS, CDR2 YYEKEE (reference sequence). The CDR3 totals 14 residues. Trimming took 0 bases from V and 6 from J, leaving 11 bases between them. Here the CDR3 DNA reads TGTGCCAGCAGCTTGGATATGGTGGGGGATACGCAGTATTTT. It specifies CASSLDMVGDTQYF.

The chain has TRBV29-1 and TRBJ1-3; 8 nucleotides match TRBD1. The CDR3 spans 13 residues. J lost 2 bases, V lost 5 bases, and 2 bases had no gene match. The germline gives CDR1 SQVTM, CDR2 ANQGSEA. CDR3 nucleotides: TGCAGCGTTCAGGACAGGGCTGGAAACACCATATATTTT. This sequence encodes CSVQDRAGNTIYF.

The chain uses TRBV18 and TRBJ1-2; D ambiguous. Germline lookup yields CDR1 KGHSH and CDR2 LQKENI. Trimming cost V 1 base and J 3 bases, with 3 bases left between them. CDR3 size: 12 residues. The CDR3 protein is CASSPRDYGYTF. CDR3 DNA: TGTGCCAGCTCACCACGGGACTATGGCTACACCTTC. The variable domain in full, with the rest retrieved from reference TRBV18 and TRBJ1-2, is NAGVMQNPRHLVRRRGQEARLRCSPMKGHSHVYWYRQLPEEGLKFMVYLQKENIIDESGMPKERFSAEFPKEGPSILRIQQVVRGDSAAYFCASSPRDYGYTFGSGTRLTVV.

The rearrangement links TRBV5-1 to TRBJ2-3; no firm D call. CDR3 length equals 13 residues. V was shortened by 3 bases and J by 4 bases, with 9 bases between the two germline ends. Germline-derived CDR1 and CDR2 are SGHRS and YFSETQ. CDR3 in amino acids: CASSYQSPDTQYF. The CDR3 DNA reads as TGCGCCAGCAGCTATCAGAGCCCAGATACGCAGTATTTT.

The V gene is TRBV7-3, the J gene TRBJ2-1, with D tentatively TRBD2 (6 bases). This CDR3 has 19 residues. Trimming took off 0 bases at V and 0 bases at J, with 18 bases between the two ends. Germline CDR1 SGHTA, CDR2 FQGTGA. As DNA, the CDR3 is TGTGCCAGCAGCTTAACGTCAAGCGGGTTGTTTCGCTCCTACAATGAGCAGTTCTTC. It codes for CASSLTSSGLFRSYNEQFF. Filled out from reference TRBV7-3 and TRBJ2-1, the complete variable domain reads GAGVSQTPSNKVTEKGKYVELRCDPISGHTALYWYRQSLGQGPEFLIYFQGTGAADDSGLPNDRFFAVRPEGSVSTLKIQRTERGDSAVYLCASSLTSSGLFRSYNEQFFGPGTRLTVL.

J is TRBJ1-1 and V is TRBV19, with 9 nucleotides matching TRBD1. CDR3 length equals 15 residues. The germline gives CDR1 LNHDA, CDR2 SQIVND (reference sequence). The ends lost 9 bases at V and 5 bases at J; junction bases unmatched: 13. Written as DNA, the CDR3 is TGTGCCAGCCACCAAGGGACAGGGCGATTTACTGAAGCTTTCTTT. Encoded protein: CASHQGTGRFTEAFF.

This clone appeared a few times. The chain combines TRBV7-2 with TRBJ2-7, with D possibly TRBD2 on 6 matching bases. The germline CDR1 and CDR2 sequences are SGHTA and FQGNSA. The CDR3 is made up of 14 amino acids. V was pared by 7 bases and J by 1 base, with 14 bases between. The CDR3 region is CASKASAGSYEQYF. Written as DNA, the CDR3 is TGTGCCAGCAAAGCCTCGGCGGGGTCCTACGAGCAGTACTTC.

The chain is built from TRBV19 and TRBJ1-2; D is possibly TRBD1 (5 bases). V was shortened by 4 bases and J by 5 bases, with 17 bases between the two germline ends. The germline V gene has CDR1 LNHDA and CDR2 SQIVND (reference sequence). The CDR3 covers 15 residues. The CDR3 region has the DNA TGTGCCAGTAGTACCCAGGGTCGTCTCTTTTATGGCTACACCTTC. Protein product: CASSTQGRLFYGYTF. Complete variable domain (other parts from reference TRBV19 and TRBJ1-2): DGGITQSPKYLFRKEGQNVTLSCEQNLNHDAMYWYRQDPGQGLRLIYYSQIVNDFQKGDIAEGYSVSREKKESFPLTVTSAQKNPTAFYLCASSTQGRLFYGYTFGSGTRLTVV.

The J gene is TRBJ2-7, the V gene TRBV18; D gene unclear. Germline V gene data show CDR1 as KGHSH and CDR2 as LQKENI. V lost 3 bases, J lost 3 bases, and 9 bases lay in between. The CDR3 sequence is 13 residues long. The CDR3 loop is CASSPGLDYEQYF. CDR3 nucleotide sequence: TGTGCCAGCTCACCGGGGTTGGACTACGAGCAGTACTTC.

CDR3 amino acids: CASRRSSGGETQYF. The CDR3 DNA reads TGTGCCAGCAGAAGAAGTAGCGGGGGGGAGACCCAGTACTTC. The chain recombines TRBV27 with TRBJ2-5; 10 bases are shared with TRBD2. The CDR3 length is 14 residues. Trimming cost V 6 bases and J 5 bases; bases outside gene matches: 6. Germline-derived CDR1 and CDR2 are MNHEY and SMNVEV (reference sequence).

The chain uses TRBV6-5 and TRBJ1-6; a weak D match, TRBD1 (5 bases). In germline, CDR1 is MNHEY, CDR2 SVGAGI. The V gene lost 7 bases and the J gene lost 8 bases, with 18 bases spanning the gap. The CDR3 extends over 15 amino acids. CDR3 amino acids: CASTRDGGRDSPLHF. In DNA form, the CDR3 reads TGTGCCAGCACCAGGGACGGCGGGCGGGATTCACCCCTCCACTTT.

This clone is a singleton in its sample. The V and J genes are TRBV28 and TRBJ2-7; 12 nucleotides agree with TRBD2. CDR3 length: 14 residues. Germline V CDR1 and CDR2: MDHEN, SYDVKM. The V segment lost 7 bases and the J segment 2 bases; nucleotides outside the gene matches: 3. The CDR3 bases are TGTGCCAGCACCCTAGCGGGGGGGGCCTACGAGCAGTACTTC. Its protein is CASTLAGGAYEQYF.

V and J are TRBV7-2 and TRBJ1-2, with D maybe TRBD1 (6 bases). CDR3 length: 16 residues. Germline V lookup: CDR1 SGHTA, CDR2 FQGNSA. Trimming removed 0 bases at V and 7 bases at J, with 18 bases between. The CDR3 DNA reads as TGTGCCAGCAGCTTAGCGCTAGTACAGGGAAGTACTGGCTACACCTTC. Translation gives CASSLALVQGSTGYTF.

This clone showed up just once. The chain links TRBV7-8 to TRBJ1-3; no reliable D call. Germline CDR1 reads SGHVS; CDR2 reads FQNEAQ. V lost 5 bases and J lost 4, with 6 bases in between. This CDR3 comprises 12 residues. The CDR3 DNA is TGTGCCAGCAGCATAAAAGGAAACACCATATATTTT. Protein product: CASSIKGNTIYF.

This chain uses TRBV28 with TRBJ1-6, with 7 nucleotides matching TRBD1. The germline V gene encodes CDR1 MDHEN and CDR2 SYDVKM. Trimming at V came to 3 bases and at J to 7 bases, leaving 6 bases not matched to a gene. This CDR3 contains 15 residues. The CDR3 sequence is CASSLSDRKNSPLHF. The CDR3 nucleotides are TGTGCCAGCAGTTTGTCGGACAGGAAGAATTCACCCCTCCACTTT.

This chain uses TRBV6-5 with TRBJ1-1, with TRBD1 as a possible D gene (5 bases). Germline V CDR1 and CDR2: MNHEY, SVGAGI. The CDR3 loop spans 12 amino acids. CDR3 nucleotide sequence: TGTGTAACGGGGGTGGTGTTCACTGAAGCTTTCTTT. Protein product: CVTGVVFTEAFF.

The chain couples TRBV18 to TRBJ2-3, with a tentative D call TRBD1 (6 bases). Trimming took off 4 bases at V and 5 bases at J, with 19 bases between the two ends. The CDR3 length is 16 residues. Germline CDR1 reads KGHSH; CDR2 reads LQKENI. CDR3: CASSLYRAGAQDTQYF. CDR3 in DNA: TGTGCCAGCTCACTGTACAGGGCTGGGGCGCAAGATACGCAGTATTTT. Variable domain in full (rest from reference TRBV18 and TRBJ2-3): NAGVMQNPRHLVRRRGQEARLRCSPMKGHSHVYWYRQLPEEGLKFMVYLQKENIIDESGMPKERFSAEFPKEGPSILRIQQVVRGDSAAYFCASSLYRAGAQDTQYFGPGTRLTVL.

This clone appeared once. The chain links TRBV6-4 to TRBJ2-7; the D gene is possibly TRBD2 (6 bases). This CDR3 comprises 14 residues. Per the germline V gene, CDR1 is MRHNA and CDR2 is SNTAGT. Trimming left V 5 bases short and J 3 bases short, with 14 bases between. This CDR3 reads CASSYYPSDYEQYF. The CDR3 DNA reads TGTGCCAGCAGTTACTATCCTAGCGACTACGAGCAGTACTTC.

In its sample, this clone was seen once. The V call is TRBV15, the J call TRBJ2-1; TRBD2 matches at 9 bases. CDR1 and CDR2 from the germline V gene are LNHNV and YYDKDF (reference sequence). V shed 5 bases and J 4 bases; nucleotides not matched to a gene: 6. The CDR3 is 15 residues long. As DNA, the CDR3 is TGTGCCACCAGCTTTAGCGGGAGCGTGTACAATGAGCAGTTCTTC. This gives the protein CATSFSGSVYNEQFF.

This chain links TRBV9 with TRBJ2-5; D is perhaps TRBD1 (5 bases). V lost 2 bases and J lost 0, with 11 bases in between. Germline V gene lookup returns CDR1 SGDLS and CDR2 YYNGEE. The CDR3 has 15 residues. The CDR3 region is CASSVGQVYQETQYF. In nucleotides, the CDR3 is TGTGCCAGCAGCGTCGGACAAGTGTACCAAGAGACCCAGTACTTC.